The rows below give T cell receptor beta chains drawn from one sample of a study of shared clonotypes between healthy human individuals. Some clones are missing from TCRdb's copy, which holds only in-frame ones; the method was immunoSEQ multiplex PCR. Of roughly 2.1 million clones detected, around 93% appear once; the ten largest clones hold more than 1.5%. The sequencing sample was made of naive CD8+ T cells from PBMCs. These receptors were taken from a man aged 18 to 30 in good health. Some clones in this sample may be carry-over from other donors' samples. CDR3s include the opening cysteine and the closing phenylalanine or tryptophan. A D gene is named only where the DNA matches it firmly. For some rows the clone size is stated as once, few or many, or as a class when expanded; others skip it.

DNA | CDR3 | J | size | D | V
TGTGCCAGCAGTGAAGGACGGGACTATGGCTACACCTTC | CASSEGRDYGYTF | TRBJ1-2 | NA | NA | TRBV2
TGCAGCGTTGACTCTGGGCCCACAGATACGCAGTATTTT | CSVDSGPTDTQYF | TRBJ2-3 | NA | NA | TRBV29-1
TGTGCCAGCCAGATTCCCCCCGGGGAGCTGTTTTTT | CASQIPPGELFF | TRBJ2-2 | NA | NA | TRBV6-5
TGTGCCAGCAGCCCCTACGCAGAAAGCCGTTCCTACGAGCAGTACTTC | CASSPYAESRSYEQYF | TRBJ2-7 | NA | NA | TRBV9
TGTGCCACTACTTCATATGGCTACACCTTC | CATTSYGYTF | TRBJ1-2 | once | NA | TRBV6-1
TGTGCCAGCCACCCGAAGCTCCCGACATCAGATACGCAGTATTTT | CASHPKLPTSDTQYF | TRBJ2-3 | NA | NA | TRBV27
TGTGCCAGCAGAATTCGCCGGGTCACGGGGGATTCACCCCTCCACTTT | CASRIRRVTGDSPLHF | TRBJ1-6 | NA | NA | TRBV27
TGTGCCAGCAGCGCCGAGGGGGCAGCTAATGAAAAACTGTTTTTT | CASSAEGAANEKLFF | TRBJ1-4 | NA | TRBD1 | TRBV9
TGTGCCAGCAGCTTGGACTTCACCGGGGAGCTGTTTTTT | CASSLDFTGELFF | TRBJ2-2 | NA | NA | TRBV5-5
TGCGCCAGCAGCTTGATCGGACAGGATGGCTACACCTTC | CASSLIGQDGYTF | TRBJ1-2 | NA | TRBD1 | TRBV5-1
TGCGCCAGCAGCTTTTATCAAGGCATTTCGAGCACCGGGGAGCTGTTTTTT | CASSFYQGISSTGELFF | TRBJ2-2 | NA | NA | TRBV5-1
TGTGCCAGCAGTTGGGGACGGGCCAACTATGGCTACACCTTC | CASSWGRANYGYTF | TRBJ1-2 | NA | NA | TRBV27
TGCGCCAGCAGCTCAACCTACGGACAGGGTCGCACCGGGGAGCTGTTTTTT | CASSSTYGQGRTGELFF | TRBJ2-2 | NA | TRBD1 | TRBV5-1
TGCAGCGCCCTGGGGTCAGGGATTGGAGAGACCCAGTACTTC | CSALGSGIGETQYF | TRBJ2-5 | once | NA | TRBV29-1
TGTGCCAGCAGCTCGTCGGGACTCCAACAAGAGACCCAGTACTTC | CASSSSGLQQETQYF | TRBJ2-5 | NA | NA | TRBV7-9
TGTGCCAGCAGCTTAGATCGGCAGGGCCACGAGCAGTACTTC | CASSLDRQGHEQYF | TRBJ2-7 | NA | NA | TRBV11-2
TGCGCCAGCAGCCTGACGAAAATGAGAAGCCAAGATACGCAGTATTTT | CASSLTKMRSQDTQYF | TRBJ2-3 | NA | NA | TRBV4-1
TGTGCCAGTAGTATAACTACGCGGACTAGCGGGGTCTCCTACAATGAGCAGTTCTTC | CASSITTRTSGVSYNEQFF | TRBJ2-1 | once | TRBD2 | TRBV19
TGTGCCAGCAGCCCTCTGGACAGAGGGTCTGGAAACACCATATATTTT | CASSPLDRGSGNTIYF | TRBJ1-3 | few | NA | TRBV7-9
TGTGCCAGTACCGTCGGGGTAGGACCTGAAGCTTTCTTT | CASTVGVGPEAFF | TRBJ1-1 | NA | NA | TRBV19
TGTGCCAGCAGCCCGCAGGGGGGATTCTCCTACGAGCAGTACTTC | CASSPQGGFSYEQYF | TRBJ2-7 | NA | NA | TRBV7-9
TGTGCCAGCAGCCCATTCGACAGGGGTCATGGCTACACCTTC | CASSPFDRGHGYTF | TRBJ1-2 | NA | TRBD1 | TRBV9
TGCAGCGTCCGACTGGTTCAGGGACATAACTCCTACGAGCAGTACTTC | CSVRLVQGHNSYEQYF | TRBJ2-7 | NA | NA | TRBV29-1
TGTGCCAGCAGCACTACGGGACTAGCGGGATCAGGTGAGCAGTTCTTC | CASSTTGLAGSGEQFF | TRBJ2-1 | NA | TRBD2 | TRBV2
TGTGCCAGCTCACCACCGGACTTCCCTTTCACAGATACGCAGTATTTT | CASSPPDFPFTDTQYF | TRBJ2-3 | NA | NA | TRBV18
TGCGCCAGCAGCCAAGAAACCAGAAGGGGTGAAAAACTGTTTTTT | CASSQETRRGEKLFF | TRBJ1-4 | NA | NA | TRBV4-1